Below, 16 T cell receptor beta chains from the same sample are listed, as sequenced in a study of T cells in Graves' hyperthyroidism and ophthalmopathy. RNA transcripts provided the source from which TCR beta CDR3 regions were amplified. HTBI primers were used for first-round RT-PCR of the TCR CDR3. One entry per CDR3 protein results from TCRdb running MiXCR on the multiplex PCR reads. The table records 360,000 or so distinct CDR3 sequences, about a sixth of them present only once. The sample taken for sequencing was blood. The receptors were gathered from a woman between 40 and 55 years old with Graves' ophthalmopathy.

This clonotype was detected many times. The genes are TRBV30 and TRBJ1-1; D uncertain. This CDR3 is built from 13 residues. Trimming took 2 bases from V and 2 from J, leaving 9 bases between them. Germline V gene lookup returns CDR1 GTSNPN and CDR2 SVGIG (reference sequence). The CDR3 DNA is TGTGCCTGGAGTCCCTACCATAACACTGAAGCTTTCTTT. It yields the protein CAWSPYHNTEAFF.

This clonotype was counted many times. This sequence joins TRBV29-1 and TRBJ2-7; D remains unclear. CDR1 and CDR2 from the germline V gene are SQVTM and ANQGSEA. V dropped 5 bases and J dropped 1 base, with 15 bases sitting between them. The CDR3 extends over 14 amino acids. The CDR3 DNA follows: TGCAGCGTTTTACAGAGGATGTCATCCTACGAGCAGTACTTC. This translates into CSVLQRMSSYEQYF.

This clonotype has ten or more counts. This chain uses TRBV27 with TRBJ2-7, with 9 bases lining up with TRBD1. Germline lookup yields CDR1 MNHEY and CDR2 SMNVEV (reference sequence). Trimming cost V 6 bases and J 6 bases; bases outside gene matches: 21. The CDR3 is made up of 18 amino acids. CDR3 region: CASSPSPGTGSLESEQYF. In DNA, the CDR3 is TGTGCCAGCAGCCCTTCCCCCGGGACAGGGTCCTTAGAGAGCGAGCAGTACTTC.

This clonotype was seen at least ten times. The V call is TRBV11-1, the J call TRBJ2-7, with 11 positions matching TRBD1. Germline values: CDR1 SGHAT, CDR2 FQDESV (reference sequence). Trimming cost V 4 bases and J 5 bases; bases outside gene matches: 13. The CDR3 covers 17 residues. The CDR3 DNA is TGTGCCAGCAGCTCCCGGGACAGGGGGAAGGTGAGGAACGAGCAGTACTTC. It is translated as CASSSRDRGKVRNEQYF.

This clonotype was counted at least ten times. As DNA, the CDR3 is TGTGCCAGCAGTTCGGGGACTAGCGGGGCTCGCTACGAGCAGTACTTC. This gives the protein CASSSGTSGARYEQYF. The chain joins TRBV28 to TRBJ2-7; 13 bases match TRBD2. In germline, CDR1 is MDHEN, CDR2 SYDVKM. The CDR3 loop spans 16 amino acids. V gave up 4 bases and J gave up 3 bases; unmatched junction bases: 6.

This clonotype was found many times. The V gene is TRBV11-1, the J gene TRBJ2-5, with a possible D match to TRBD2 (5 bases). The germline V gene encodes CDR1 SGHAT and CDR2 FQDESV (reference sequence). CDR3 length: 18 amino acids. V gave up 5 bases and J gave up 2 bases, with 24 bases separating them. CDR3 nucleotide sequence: TGTGCCAGCAGCGTAAGGCGTTTGGGCGGCGGGTCACAAGAGACCCAGTACTTC. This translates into CASSVRRLGGGSQETQYF. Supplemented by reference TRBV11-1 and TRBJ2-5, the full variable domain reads EAEVAQSPRYKITEKSQAVAFWCDPISGHATLYWYRQILGQGPELLVQFQDESVVDDSQLPKDRFSAERLKGVDSTLKIQPAELGDSAMYLCASSVRRLGGGSQETQYFGPGTRLLVL.

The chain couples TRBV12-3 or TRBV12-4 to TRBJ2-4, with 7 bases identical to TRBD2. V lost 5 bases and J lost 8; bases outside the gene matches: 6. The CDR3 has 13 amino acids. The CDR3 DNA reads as TGTGCCAGCAGTGCGCAGGGAGGGGACATTCAGTACTTC. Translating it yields CASSAQGGDIQYF.

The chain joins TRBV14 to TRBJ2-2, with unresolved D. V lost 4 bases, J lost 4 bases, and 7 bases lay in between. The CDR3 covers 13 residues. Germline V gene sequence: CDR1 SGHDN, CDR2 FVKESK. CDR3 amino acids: CASSLPSTGELFF. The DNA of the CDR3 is TGTGCCAGCAGCCTCCCAAGCACCGGGGAGCTGTTTTTT.

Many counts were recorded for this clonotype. CDR3 coding DNA: TGTGCCTGGGAATCTGGCCACCGATCCGGGGAGCTGTTTTTT. Translating gives CAWESGHRSGELFF. This chain links TRBV30 with TRBJ2-2; D uncertain. The CDR3 consists of 14 residues. Germline V gene sequence: CDR1 GTSNPN, CDR2 SVGIG (reference sequence). The germline V and J ends were trimmed by 5 bases and 6 bases, with 16 bases remaining between them.

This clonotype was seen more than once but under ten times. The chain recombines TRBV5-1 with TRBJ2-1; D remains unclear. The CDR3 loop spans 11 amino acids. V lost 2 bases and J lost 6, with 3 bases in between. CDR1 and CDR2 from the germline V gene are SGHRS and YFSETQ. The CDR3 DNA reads TGCGCCAGCAGCTTCGCCAATGAGCAGTTCTTC. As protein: CASSFANEQFF. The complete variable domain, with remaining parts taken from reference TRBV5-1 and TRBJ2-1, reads KAGVTQTPRYLIKTRGQQVTLSCSPISGHRSVSWYQQTPGQGLQFLFEYFSETQRNKGNFPGRFSGRQFSNSRSEMNVSTLELGDSALYLCASSFANEQFFGPGTRLTVL.

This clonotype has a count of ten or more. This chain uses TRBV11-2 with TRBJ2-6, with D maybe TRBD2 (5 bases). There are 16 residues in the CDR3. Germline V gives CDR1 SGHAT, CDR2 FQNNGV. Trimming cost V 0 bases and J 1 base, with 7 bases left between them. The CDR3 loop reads CASSLEGGSGANVLTF. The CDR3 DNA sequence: TGTGCCAGCAGCTTAGAGGGCGGGTCTGGGGCCAACGTCCTGACTTTC.

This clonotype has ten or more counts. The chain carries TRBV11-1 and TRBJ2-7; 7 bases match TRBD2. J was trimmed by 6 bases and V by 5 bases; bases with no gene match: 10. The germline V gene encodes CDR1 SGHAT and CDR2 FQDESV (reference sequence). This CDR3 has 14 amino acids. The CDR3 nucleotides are TGTGCCAGCAGCAAACTCCGGGGGACTACCGAGCAGTACTTC. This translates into CASSKLRGTTEQYF.

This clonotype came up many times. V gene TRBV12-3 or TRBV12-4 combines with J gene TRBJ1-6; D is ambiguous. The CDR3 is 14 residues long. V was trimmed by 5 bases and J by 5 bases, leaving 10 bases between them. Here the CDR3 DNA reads TGTGCCAGCAGTCTATCGGGCCATAATTCACCCCTCCACTTT. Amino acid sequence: CASSLSGHNSPLHF.

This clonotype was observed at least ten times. This CDR3 is CASSLEGVPAEAFF. DNA for the CDR3: TGCGCCAGCAGCTTGGAGGGGGTCCCTGCCGAAGCTTTCTTT. The chain combines TRBV5-1 with TRBJ1-1, with D perhaps TRBD1 (6 bases). Germline values: CDR1 SGHRS, CDR2 YFSETQ. V lost 0 bases, J lost 8 bases, and 14 bases lay in between. This CDR3 is 14 amino acids long.

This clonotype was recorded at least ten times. CDR3 DNA: TGTGCCAGCACCCACGGGGGAACTGAAGCTTTCTTT. Its protein product is CASTHGGTEAFF. The chain is built from TRBV6-2 or TRBV6-3 and TRBJ1-1; weak D call: TRBD1 (5 bases). Germline values: CDR1 MNHEY, CDR2 SVGEGT. V lost 7 bases and J 5 bases, leaving 11 bases between the germline ends. The CDR3 sequence is 12 residues long.

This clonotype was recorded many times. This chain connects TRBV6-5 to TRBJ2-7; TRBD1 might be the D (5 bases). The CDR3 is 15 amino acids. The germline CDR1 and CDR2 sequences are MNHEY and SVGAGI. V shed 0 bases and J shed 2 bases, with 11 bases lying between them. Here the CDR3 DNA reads TGTGCCAGCAGTTACTCAGGGCTCAGGGCCTACGAGCAGTACTTC. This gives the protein CASSYSGLRAYEQYF.